The clone carrying this T cell receptor (beta chain) appeared a few times. The antigen remains undetermined. Germline CDR1 and CDR2: SEHNR and FQNEAQ (reference sequence). The CDR3 sequence is 13 residues long. Trimming left V 1 base short and J 5 bases short, with 9 bases between. The sample belongs to a study of molecular identifiers for immune sequencing clone quantification. Findings and caveats of the study: It was shown that clones above 20 RNA copies held over 99% of effector molecules, but under 1% in naive cells.

One entry per CDR3 protein, called by TCRdb with MiXCR from the PCR reads. The table includes about 640,000 distinct CDR3 sequences, about 20% detected once. The sequence derives from a human donor in good health. Some libraries in this study had Jurkat cell RNA spiked in. Sequencing was carried out using naive CD8+ T cells from blood, with Jurkat cell RNA spiked in. The subset here: FACS-sorted CD8+CD4-CCR7+CD45RA+ naive T cells. The J gene is TRBJ2-7, the V gene TRBV7-9; unclear D gene. This CDR3 reads CASSLVGSHEQYF. CDR3 DNA: TGTGCCAGCAGCTTAGTAGGGTCCCACGAGCAGTACTTC.